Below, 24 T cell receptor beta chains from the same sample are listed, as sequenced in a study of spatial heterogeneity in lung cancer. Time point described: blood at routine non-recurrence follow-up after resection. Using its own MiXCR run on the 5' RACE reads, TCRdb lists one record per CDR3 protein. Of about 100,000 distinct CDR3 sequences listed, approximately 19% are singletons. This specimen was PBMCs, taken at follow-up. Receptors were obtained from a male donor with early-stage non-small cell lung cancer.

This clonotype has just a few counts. The CDR3 DNA follows: TGTGCCAGCAGTGATAGGGGCAGGCCCGGCTACACCTTC. Translating it yields CASSDRGRPGYTF. This chain uses TRBV6-1 with TRBJ1-2; TRBD1 might be the D (5 bases). CDR1 is MNHNS and CDR2 is SASEGT in the germline V gene. This CDR3 contains 13 residues. V shed 3 bases and J shed 8 bases, with 13 bases lying between them.

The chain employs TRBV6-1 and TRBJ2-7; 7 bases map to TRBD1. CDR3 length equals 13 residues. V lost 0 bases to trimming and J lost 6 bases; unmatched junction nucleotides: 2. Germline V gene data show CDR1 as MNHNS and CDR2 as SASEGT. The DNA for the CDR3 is TGTGCCAGCAGTGAAGCAGGGGGCCTCGAGCAGTACTTC. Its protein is CASSEAGGLEQYF.

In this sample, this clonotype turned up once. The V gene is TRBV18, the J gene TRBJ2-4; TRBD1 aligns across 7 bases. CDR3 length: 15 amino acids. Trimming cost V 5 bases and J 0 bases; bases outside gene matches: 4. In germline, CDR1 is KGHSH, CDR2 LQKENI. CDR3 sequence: CASSVQGPAKNIQYF. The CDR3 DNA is TGTGCCAGCTCAGTACAGGGGCCAGCCAAAAACATTCAGTACTTC.

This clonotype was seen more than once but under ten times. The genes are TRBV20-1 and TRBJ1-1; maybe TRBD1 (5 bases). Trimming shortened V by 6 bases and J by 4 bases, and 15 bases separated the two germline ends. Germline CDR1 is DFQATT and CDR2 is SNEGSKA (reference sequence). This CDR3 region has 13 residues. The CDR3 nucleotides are TGCAGTGCCGTTCGGGGGTTGGGCACTGAAGCTTTCTTT. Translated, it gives CSAVRGLGTEAFF.

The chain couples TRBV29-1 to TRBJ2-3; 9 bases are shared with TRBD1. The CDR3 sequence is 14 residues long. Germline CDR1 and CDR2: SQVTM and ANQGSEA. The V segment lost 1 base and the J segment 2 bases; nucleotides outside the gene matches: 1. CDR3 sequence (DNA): TGCAGCGTTGAAGGGACAGGGGACACAGATACGCAGTATTTT. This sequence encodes CSVEGTGDTDTQYF.

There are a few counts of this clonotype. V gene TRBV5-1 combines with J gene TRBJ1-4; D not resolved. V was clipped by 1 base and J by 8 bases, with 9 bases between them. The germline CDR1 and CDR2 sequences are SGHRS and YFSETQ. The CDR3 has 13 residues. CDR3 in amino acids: CASSLLGGEKLFF. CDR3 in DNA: TGCGCCAGCAGCTTGTTAGGTGGCGAAAAACTGTTTTTT.

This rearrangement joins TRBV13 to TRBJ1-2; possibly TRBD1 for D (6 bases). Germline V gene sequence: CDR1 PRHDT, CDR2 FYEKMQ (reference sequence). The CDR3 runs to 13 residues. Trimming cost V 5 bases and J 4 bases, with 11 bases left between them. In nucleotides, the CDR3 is TGTGCCAGCAGCCCCGGGACATTCTATGGCTACACCTTC. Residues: CASSPGTFYGYTF.

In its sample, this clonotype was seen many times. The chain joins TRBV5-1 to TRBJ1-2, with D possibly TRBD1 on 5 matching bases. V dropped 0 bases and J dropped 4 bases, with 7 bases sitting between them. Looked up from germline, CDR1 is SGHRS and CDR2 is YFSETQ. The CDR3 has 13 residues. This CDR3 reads CASSLEQAYGYTF. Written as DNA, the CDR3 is TGCGCCAGCAGCTTGGAACAGGCCTATGGCTACACCTTC.

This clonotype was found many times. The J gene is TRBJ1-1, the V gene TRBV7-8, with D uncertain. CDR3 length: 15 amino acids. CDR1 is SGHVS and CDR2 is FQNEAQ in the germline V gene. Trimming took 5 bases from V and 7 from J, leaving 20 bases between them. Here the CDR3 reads CASSLIKGILGEAFF. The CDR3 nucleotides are TGTGCCAGCAGCCTCATAAAGGGTATTTTGGGTGAAGCTTTCTTT.

CDR3 region: CAWSLTRNTGELFF. The CDR3 DNA sequence: TGTGCCTGGAGCCTAACCCGGAACACCGGGGAGCTGTTTTTT. J is TRBJ2-2 and V is TRBV30; no firm D call. The V and J ends lost 3 bases and 1 base respectively, with 9 bases between them. Germline V CDR1 and CDR2: GTSNPN, SVGIG (reference sequence). This CDR3 spans 14 amino acids.

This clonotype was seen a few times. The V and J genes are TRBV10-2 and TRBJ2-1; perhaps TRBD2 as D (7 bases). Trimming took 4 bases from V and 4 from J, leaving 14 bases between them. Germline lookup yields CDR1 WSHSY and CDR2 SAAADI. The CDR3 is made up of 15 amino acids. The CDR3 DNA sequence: TGCGCCAGCAGTGTATCGGGGGGCCGTTACAATGAGCAGTTCTTC. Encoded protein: CASSVSGGRYNEQFF.

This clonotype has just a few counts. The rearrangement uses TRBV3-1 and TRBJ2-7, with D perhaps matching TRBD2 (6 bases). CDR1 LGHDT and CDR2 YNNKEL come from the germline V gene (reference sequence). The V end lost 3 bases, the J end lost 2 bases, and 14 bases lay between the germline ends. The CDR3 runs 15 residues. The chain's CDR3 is CASSHGSGGTYEQYF. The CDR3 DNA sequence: TGTGCCAGCAGCCATGGTAGCGGTGGGACCTACGAGCAGTACTTC.

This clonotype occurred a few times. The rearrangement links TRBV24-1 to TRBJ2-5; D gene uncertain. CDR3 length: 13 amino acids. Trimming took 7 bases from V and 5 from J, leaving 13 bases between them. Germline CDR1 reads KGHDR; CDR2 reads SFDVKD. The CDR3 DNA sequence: TGTGCCACCAGGGGGTCAGTCGGGGAGACCCAGTACTTC. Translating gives CATRGSVGETQYF.

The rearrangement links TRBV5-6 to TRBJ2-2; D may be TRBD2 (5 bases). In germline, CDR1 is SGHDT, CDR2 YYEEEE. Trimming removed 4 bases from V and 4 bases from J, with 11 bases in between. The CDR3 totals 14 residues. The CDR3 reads CASSRERATGELFF. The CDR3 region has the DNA TGTGCCAGCAGCCGGGAAAGGGCCACCGGGGAGCTGTTTTTT.

CDR3 in DNA: TGTGCCAGTCGCCGGACAGGGCAAGAGACCCAGTACTTC. This sequence encodes CASRRTGQETQYF. The rearrangement links TRBV19 to TRBJ2-5; 8 nucleotides agree with TRBD1. Germline CDR1 is LNHDA and CDR2 is SQIVND (reference sequence). The CDR3 has 13 residues. Unmatched junction bases numbered 4, after V lost 8 bases and J lost 2 bases.

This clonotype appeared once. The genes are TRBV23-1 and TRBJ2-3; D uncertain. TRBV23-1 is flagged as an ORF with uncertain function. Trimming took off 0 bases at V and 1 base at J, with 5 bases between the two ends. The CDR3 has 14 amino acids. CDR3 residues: CASSQSARTDTQYF. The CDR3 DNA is TGCGCCAGCAGTCAATCGGCCCGCACAGATACGCAGTATTTT.

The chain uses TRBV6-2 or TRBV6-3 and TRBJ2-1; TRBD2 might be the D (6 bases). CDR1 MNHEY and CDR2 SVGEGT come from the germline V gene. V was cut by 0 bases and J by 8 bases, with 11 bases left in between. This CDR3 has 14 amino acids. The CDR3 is CASSYSAWGDEQFF. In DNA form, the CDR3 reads TGTGCCAGCAGTTACTCGGCCTGGGGGGATGAGCAGTTCTTC.

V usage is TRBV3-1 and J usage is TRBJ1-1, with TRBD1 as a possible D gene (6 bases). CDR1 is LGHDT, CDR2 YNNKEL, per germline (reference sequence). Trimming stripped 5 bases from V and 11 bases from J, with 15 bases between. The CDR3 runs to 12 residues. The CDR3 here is CASSFPQGFAFF. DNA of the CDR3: TGTGCCAGCAGCTTCCCACAGGGTTTCGCTTTCTTT.

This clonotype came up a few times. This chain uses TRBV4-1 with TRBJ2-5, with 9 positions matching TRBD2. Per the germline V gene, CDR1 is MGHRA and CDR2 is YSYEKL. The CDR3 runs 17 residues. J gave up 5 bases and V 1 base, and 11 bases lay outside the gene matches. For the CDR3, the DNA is TGCGCCAGCAGCCAAGCTGGTAGCGGGAGCCCCCGGGAGACCCAGTACTTC. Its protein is CASSQAGSGSPRETQYF.

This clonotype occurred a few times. CDR3 loop: CASSSPGFTGELFF. CDR3 nucleotides: TGTGCCAGCAGTTCACCAGGGTTCACCGGGGAGCTGTTTTTT. This chain connects TRBV12-3 or TRBV12-4 to TRBJ2-2; D perhaps matches TRBD1 (5 bases). The CDR3 extends over 14 amino acids. The V end lost 4 bases, the J end lost 4 bases, and 10 bases lay between the germline ends.

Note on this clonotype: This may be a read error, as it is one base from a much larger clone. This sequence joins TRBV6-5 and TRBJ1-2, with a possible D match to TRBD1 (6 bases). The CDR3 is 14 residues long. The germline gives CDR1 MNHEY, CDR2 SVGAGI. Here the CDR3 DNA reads TGTGCCGGCAGTGTTACGGACAGAAACTATGGCTACACCTTC. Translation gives CAGSVTDRNYGYTF.

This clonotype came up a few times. The CDR3 protein is CASSLSAATGETQYF. CDR3 DNA: TGTGCCAGCAGTTTATCGGCGGCCACAGGAGAGACCCAGTACTTC. This chain joins TRBV27 and TRBJ2-5; a possible D gene is TRBD1 (5 bases). V lost 0 bases to trimming and J lost 4 bases, with 12 bases between them. The CDR3 loop spans 15 amino acids. Germline CDR1 and CDR2: MNHEY and SMNVEV (reference sequence).

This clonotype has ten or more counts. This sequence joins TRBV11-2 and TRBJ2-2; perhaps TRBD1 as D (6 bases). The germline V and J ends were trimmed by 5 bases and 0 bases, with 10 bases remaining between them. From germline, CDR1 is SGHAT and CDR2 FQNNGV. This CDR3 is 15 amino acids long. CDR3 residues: CASSPWTANTGELFF. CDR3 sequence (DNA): TGTGCCAGCAGCCCCTGGACAGCGAACACCGGGGAGCTGTTTTTT.

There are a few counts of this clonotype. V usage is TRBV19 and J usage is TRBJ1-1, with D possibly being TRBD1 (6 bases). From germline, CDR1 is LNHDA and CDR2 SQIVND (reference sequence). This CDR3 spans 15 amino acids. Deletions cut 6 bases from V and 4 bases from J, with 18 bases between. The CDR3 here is CASSPRRGGSTEAFF. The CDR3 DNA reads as TGTGCCAGTAGCCCTCGTAGGGGGGGAAGCACTGAAGCTTTCTTT.